The clone carrying this T cell receptor (beta chain) was picked up a small number of times. The antigen remains undetermined. The sample belongs to a study of T-cell memory formation after mild COVID-19. Unmatched junction bases numbered 5, after V lost 4 bases and J lost 5 bases. CDR1 and CDR2 (germline): MNHEY, SVGEGT. The CDR3 spans 14 residues. UMIs and sample barcodes were carried by the TCR alpha and TCR beta cDNA libraries that 5'RACE produced using constant-segment primers. Each CDR3 protein is one row after TCRdb ran MiXCR on the 5' RACE reads. Among 210,000 or so distinct CDR3 sequences, about 10% were seen once, and the ten largest hold 2.5% to 3.5%. Study-wide results and caveats: Researchers report contracting CD4+ clones mostly in CM and EM, with CD8+ clones in EMRA. Clones shrinking between day 15 and 85 showed a balanced CD4/CD8 split, and those that grew later tilted toward CD4+.

The chain carries TRBV6-2 or TRBV6-3 and TRBJ2-5, with 9 bases aligning to TRBD1. This sequence was found in a man aged 18 to 29 who had mild COVID-19 (a few samples of this study predate the infection). Cell type and time point are not known. The sample was PBMCs or a T cell subset sorted from them (not recorded which). This chain's CDR3 is CASSLTGGTETQYF. The CDR3 DNA follows: TGTGCCAGCAGTTTAACAGGGGGCACGGAGACCCAGTACTTC.